The sequence of this T cell receptor (beta chain) was determined in a study of cytomegalovirus exposure and HLA in healthy donors. PCR involved 60 Vbeta and 13 Jbeta primers. Data came from immunoSEQ multiplex PCR; TCRdb stores just in-frame clones and leaves some out. The sample holds 150,000 to 200,000 clones; 77% are singletons and the top ten take roughly 2.6%. Study observations and caveats: Sequencing depth roughly uniform across donors was assumed in presence/absence analyses. When analyzed later, a missense DCLRE1C variant was found to be linked to TCR beta V- and J-gene trimming. For most TCR beta V segments, an earlier analysis put the productive rate at about 90% or about 30% of the time.

This CDR3 spans 18 amino acids. The ends lost 4 bases at V and 0 bases at J; junction bases unmatched: 8. This clone has only a few counts. Its antigen is undetermined. The chain uses TRBV23-1 and TRBJ1-5; TRBD1 matches at 11 bases. TRBV23-1 is an ORF, and what it does is uncertain. The specimen sequenced was PBMCs. The clonotype was recovered from a woman aged 40 to 50 in good health and CMV-seropositive. This chain's CDR3 is CASSLPGQGVYSNQPQHF. In nucleotides, the CDR3 is TGCGCCAGCAGTCTTCCGGGACAGGGGGTTTATAGCAATCAGCCCCAGCATTTT.